A selection of T cell receptor beta chains follows, all from one sample in a study of shared clonotypes between healthy human individuals. Some clones are missing from TCRdb's copy, which holds only in-frame ones; the method was immunoSEQ multiplex PCR. The profile shows about 1 million clones, around 74% of them singletons. Sequenced sample: memory CD4+ T cells sorted from blood. These receptors all stem from a man aged 18-30 years in good health. Both conserved end residues are part of each CDR3. A D gene is named only where the DNA matches it firmly. Not all rows give a size; the values are once, few, many and, for expanded clones, a class.

cdr3_nt cdr3_aa j_call d_call cdr3_length clone_size v_call
TGCAGCGTTGAAGATCCCCTTGGATACAATGAGCAGTTCTTC CSVEDPLGYNEQFF TRBJ2-1 - 14 - TRBV29-1
TGTGCCAGCAGTTCGCCAAGGGAGACCCACGAGCAGTACTTC CASSSPRETHEQYF TRBJ2-7 - 14 once TRBV28
TGTGCCAGCTCACCAGACAGGAGATATGGCTACACCTTC CASSPDRRYGYTF TRBJ1-2 - 13 once TRBV18
TGTGCCAGCAGCTTAGGGGACGGGGCAGGGGATGAAGCTTTCTTT CASSLGDGAGDEAFF TRBJ1-1 - 15 - TRBV5-4
TGTGCCAGTAGTATAGACGATACAGGGGGCAATCAGCCCCAGCATTTT CASSIDDTGGNQPQHF TRBJ1-5 TRBD1 16 - TRBV19
TGTGCCAGTATTCGGGACAGTAACACTGAAGCTTTCTTT CASIRDSNTEAFF TRBJ1-1 TRBD1 13 - TRBV28
TGTGCCAGCAGTGGAGGTACGGGGGGCAGAACTGAAGCTTTCTTT CASSGGTGGRTEAFF TRBJ1-1 - 15 - TRBV2
TGTGCCAGCAGCTTAGTGGCTAGCGGCCCCTACGAGCAGTACTTC CASSLVASGPYEQYF TRBJ2-7 TRBD2 15 - TRBV7-2
TGCGCCAGCAGCCGATTCTCACTAGCGGGAGGGCGCAATGAGCAGTTCTTC CASSRFSLAGGRNEQFF TRBJ2-1 TRBD2 17 once TRBV5-1
TGCGCCAGCAGTGAGCTCTCAATGCAGTTCTTC CASSELSMQFF TRBJ2-1 - 11 once TRBV10-2
TGTGCCAGCAGCTTAAGGGAGGGGGCAGGGTACGAGCAGTACTTC CASSLREGAGYEQYF TRBJ2-7 - 15 - TRBV7-8
TGTGCCAGCACTTTTGGGACAGGGAACGGCTACACCTTC CASTFGTGNGYTF TRBJ1-2 TRBD1 13 - TRBV6-5
TGTGCCAGCAGCTCATGGGGTTCAGAGACCCAGTACTTC CASSSWGSETQYF TRBJ2-5 - 13 - TRBV5-4
TGTGCCAGCAGCTCCACGGGAATCCCGCTCTACGAGCAGTACTTC CASSSTGIPLYEQYF TRBJ2-7 - 15 - TRBV12-1
TGTGCCAGCAGTTATGGAGTTAGCAATCAGCCCCAGCATTTT CASSYGVSNQPQHF TRBJ1-5 - 14 many TRBV6-6
TGTGCCTGGAGTATGGGGAGCAATCAGCCCCAGCATTTT CAWSMGSNQPQHF TRBJ1-5 - 13 - TRBV30
TGCGCCAGCAGCCAAGAGGTGGTTACGGTGAACTATGGCTACACCTTC CASSQEVVTVNYGYTF TRBJ1-2 - 16 once TRBV4-1
TGTGCCAGCAGCTTTGGTCTTGGGGAGACCCAGTACTTC CASSFGLGETQYF TRBJ2-5 - 13 few TRBV5-6
TGTGCCAGCAGCCGCGGGGGGACCAATGAGCAGTTCTTC CASSRGGTNEQFF TRBJ2-1 TRBD2 13 - TRBV5-4
TGTGCCAGCAATAAGGACTATTCGGAAGAGCAGTACTTC CASNKDYSEEQYF TRBJ2-7 - 13 - TRBV6-1
TGTGCCAGCAGCCCATCTCACTACTTCCCTCACGAGCAGTACTTC CASSPSHYFPHEQYF TRBJ2-7 - 15 - TRBV9
TGTGCCAGCAGTTATCTGCAGGGGAATGGCTACACCTTC CASSYLQGNGYTF TRBJ1-2 - 13 few TRBV6-5
TGTGCCAGCAGCCGACACGGGACAGGGGATCAGCCCCAGCATTTT CASSRHGTGDQPQHF TRBJ1-5 TRBD1 15 many TRBV9
TGCAGCGTATCCAGGGGAGGCGACGAGCAGTACTTC CSVSRGGDEQYF TRBJ2-7 - 12 - TRBV29-1
TGCAGCGTTCACGACGGTTCCTACGAGCAGTACTTC CSVHDGSYEQYF TRBJ2-7 - 12 - TRBV29-1
TGTGCCAGCAGACGAGGGACAGCCACCACCGGGGAGCTGTTTTTT CASRRGTATTGELFF TRBJ2-2 TRBD1 15 many TRBV7-2
TGTGCCAGCAGCTTTGAGCTACAAGAGACCCAGTACTTC CASSFELQETQYF TRBJ2-5 - 13 - TRBV7-2